This T cell receptor beta chain is drawn from a study of control samples from healthy donors and cancer patients. Germline CDR1 is WSHSY and CDR2 is SAAADI. V dropped 2 bases and J dropped 0 bases, with 8 bases sitting between them. CDR3 length equals 16 residues. Produced via immunoSEQ multiplex PCR; TCRdb's table is partial and in-frame only. The sample holds 150,000 to 200,000 clones, 90% to 95% seen once. The specimen sequenced was blood. The TCR comes from a woman aged 30 to 39 in good health. The V call is TRBV10-2, the J call TRBJ1-6; D not resolved. The CDR3 protein is CASSETLSSYNSPLHF. The CDR3 nucleotides read TGCGCCAGCAGTGAGACCCTGAGCTCCTATAATTCACCCCTCCACTTT.